This T cell receptor beta chain is drawn from a study of T cells in Graves' hyperthyroidism and ophthalmopathy. General observations from the study: In the blood, most expanded thyroid clonotypes above 0.001 appeared as well. Model output signaled ophthalmopathy a median approximately 6.2 months ahead of onset.

Authors of the study amplified TCR beta CDR3 regions from RNA transcripts. The TCR CDR3 was amplified in a first-round RT-PCR using the HTBI primer set. TCRdb re-called the multiplex PCR reads with MiXCR, one entry per CDR3 protein. The sample has roughly 500,000 distinct CDR3 sequences, over 45% seen once. Reasons for excluding patients were uncontrolled infection, other autoimmune disease, pregnancy or lactation. The study based diagnoses on clinical symptoms, serum thyroxine and TRAb, thyroid ultrasound and orbital computed tomography. Remarks on this clonotype: Its antigen is as yet unknown.

The clonotype comes from an adult woman with Graves' disease, either hyperthyroidism or ophthalmopathy (not recorded which). Sequencing was performed on peripheral blood or thyroid tissue (not recorded which).

The CDR3 coding sequence is TGTGCCAGTAGTACTCCTCCGGGACAGCGCAATGAAAAACTGTTTTTT. It yields the protein CASSTPPGQRNEKLFF. The chain has TRBV19 and TRBJ1-4; TRBD1 aligns across 7 bases. Germline V gene lookup returns CDR1 LNHDA and CDR2 SQIVND (reference sequence). V lost 4 bases and J lost 5; bases outside the gene matches: 10. There are 16 residues in the CDR3.